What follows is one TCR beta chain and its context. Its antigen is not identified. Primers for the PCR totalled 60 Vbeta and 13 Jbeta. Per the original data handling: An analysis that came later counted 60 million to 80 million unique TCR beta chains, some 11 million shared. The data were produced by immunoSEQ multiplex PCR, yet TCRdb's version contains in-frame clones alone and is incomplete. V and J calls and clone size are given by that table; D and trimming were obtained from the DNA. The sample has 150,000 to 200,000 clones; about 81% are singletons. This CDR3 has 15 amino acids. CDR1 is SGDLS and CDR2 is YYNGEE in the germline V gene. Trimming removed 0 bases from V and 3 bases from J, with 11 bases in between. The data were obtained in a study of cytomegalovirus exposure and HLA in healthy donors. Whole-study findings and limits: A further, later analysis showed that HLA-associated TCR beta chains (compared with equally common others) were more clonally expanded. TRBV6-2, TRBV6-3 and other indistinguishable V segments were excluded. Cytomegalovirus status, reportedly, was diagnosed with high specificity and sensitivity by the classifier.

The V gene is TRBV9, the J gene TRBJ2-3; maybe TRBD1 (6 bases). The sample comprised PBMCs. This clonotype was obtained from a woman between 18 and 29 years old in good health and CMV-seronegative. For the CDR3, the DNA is TGTGCCAGCAGCGTAGCAGGGGCCGTAACAGATACGCAGTATTTT. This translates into CASSVAGAVTDTQYF.